This T cell receptor beta chain emerged from a study of blood T cell repertoires in COVID-19. The wider study: T cells, B-cell-depleted T cells, or PBMCs supplied cDNA or gDNA.

Participant ages covered roughly 18 to 89 years across 20 to 30 US areas. TCRdb keeps only in-frame clones here, not all; method: immunoSEQ multiplex PCR. Of some 250,000 clones listed, roughly 79% are singletons. The clonotype originates from a man aged 40-49 years who had recovered from COVID-19. Sequencing used PBMCs or T cells enriched from blood (not recorded which).

CDR3 sequence reads: CASSLPQGGVAEQYF. CDR3 DNA: TGTGCCAGCAGCTTACCCCAGGGGGGTGTAGCTGAGCAGTACTTC. The V gene is TRBV7-3, the J gene TRBJ2-7; D possibly corresponds to TRBD1 (7 bases). V was pared by 2 bases and J by 7 bases, with 18 bases between. Germline lookup yields CDR1 SGHTA and CDR2 FQGTGA. CDR3 size: 15 residues. Full variable domain (remainder filled in from reference TRBV7-3 and TRBJ2-7): GAGVSQTPSNKVTEKGKYVELRCDPISGHTALYWYRQSLGQGPEFLIYFQGTGAADDSGLPNDRFFAVRPEGSVSTLKIQRTERGDSAVYLCASSLPQGGVAEQYFGPGTRLTVT.